The text below deals with one TCR beta chain. The source of the sample is a study of OX40 agonist ivuxolimab in advanced cancers. This table comes from immunoSEQ multiplex PCR, and its TCRdb copy is limited to in-frame clones, with some not included. The sample lists about 49,000 clones, approximately 81% occurring once. This CDR3 comprises 15 residues. Trimming stripped 1 base from V and 2 bases from J, with 10 bases between. Germline V gene lookup returns CDR1 SGHDN and CDR2 FVKESK. The chain carries TRBV14 and TRBJ2-3; D might be TRBD1 or TRBD2, each matching 6 bases. The sample here was CD4+ or CD8+ T cells sorted from blood, taken in a trial of the OX40 agonist ivuxolimab. The clonotype comes from an adult with an advanced solid tumor such as melanoma, head and neck, liver or kidney cancer. The CDR3 sequence: CASSQVGGPTDTQYF. The CDR3, as DNA: TGTGCCAGCAGCCAAGTCGGGGGCCCCACAGATACGCAGTATTTT. The variable domain in full, with the rest retrieved from reference TRBV14 and TRBJ2-3, is EAGVTQFPSHSVIEKGQTVTLRCDPISGHDNLYWYRRVMGKEIKFLLHFVKESKQDESGMPNNRFLAERTGGTYSTLKVQPAELEDSGVYFCASSQVGGPTDTQYFGPGTRLTVL.